These 9 T cell receptor beta chains originate from one sample sequenced in a study of metastatic and nonmetastatic thyroid tumors. Through MiXCR, TCRdb re-clonotyped the PCR reads. The repertoire consists of around 35,000 clones, with about 15% occurring once and the leading ten covering around 3.7%. No treatment of any kind had been given to any patient before thyroid surgery. Sequenced input: blood. Receptor source: a female donor with papillary thyroid cancer or a benign thyroid nodule (not recorded which). Some clones in this sample may be carry-over from other donors' samples.

The count of this clone is one. The J gene is TRBJ2-7, the V gene TRBV20-1; possibly TRBD2 for D (5 bases). Germline V gene sequence: CDR1 DFQATT, CDR2 SNEGSKA (reference sequence). The CDR3 runs 14 residues. V lost 1 base, J lost 7 bases, and 17 bases lay in between. CDR3 coding DNA: TGCAGTGCTAGAGTAGCGTGTGTAATGGGGGAGCAGTACTTC. Residues: CSARVACVMGEQYF.

This clone is deemed medium-sized. The V and J genes are TRBV6-1 and TRBJ1-6, with no clear D. The CDR3 extends over 14 amino acids. Germline V gene sequence: CDR1 MNHNS, CDR2 SASEGT. Trimming stripped 2 bases from V and 9 bases from J, with 11 bases between. The DNA for the CDR3 is TGTGCCAGCAGTGAAAAGGGCAGACTTTCACCCCTCCACTTT. It is translated as CASSEKGRLSPLHF.

There are a few counts of this clone. The rearrangement links TRBV15 to TRBJ1-5; no clear D. The CDR3 has 16 residues. Trimming took 0 bases from V and 1 from J, leaving 10 bases between them. The germline V gene encodes CDR1 LNHNV and CDR2 YYDKDF (reference sequence). This CDR3 is CATSRESALSNQPQHF. In DNA, the CDR3 is TGTGCCACCAGCAGAGAGTCGGCCCTGAGCAATCAGCCCCAGCATTTT.

This clone was found many times. Additional DNA sequences in this sample encode the identical CDR3. CDR3 nucleotide sequence: TGCAGCGTTGACGGGGGAGAGACCCAGTACTTC. It translates to CSVDGGETQYF. This chain connects TRBV29-1 to TRBJ2-5, with a possible D match to TRBD2 (6 bases). Between the trimmed V and J ends, which lost 3 bases and 4 bases, there was a span of 6 bases. The CDR3 runs 11 residues. CDR1 and CDR2 from the germline V gene are SQVTM and ANQGSEA.

The V and J genes are TRBV6-2 or TRBV6-3 and TRBJ2-1; D perhaps matches TRBD1 (7 bases). The CDR3 spans 15 residues. Per the germline V gene, CDR1 is MNHEY and CDR2 is SVGEGT. V was shortened by 7 bases and J by 2 bases, with 15 bases between the two germline ends. CDR3 sequence (DNA): TGTGCCAGCATCCCAGGGGGGCCCGCCTACAATGAGCAGTTCTTC. As protein: CASIPGGPAYNEQFF.

CDR3 sequence: CACKDRGNSPLHF. DNA for the CDR3: TGTGCCTGTAAAGACAGGGGCAATTCACCCCTCCACTTT. This rearrangement joins TRBV19 to TRBJ1-6; TRBD1 agrees at 8 bases. CDR3 size: 13 residues. Germline V gene lookup returns CDR1 LNHDA and CDR2 SQIVND (reference sequence). V shed 11 bases, J shed 7 bases, and the junction held 7 bases outside the gene matches.

This clone was seen many times. The rearrangement joins TRBV7-3 to TRBJ2-2, with TRBD2 identical over 11 bases. Germline V gene lookup returns CDR1 SGHTA and CDR2 FQGTGA. The CDR3 length is 16 residues. V lost 2 bases to trimming and J lost 1 base; unmatched junction nucleotides: 0. Written as DNA, the CDR3 is TGTGCCAGCAGCTTAGGGACTAGCGGGAACACCGGGGAGCTGTTTTTT. Protein: CASSLGTSGNTGELFF.

This clone showed up many times. The J gene is TRBJ1-2, the V gene TRBV20-1; 9 bases are shared with TRBD1. Per germline, CDR1 DFQATT and CDR2 SNEGSKA (reference sequence). There are 14 residues in the CDR3. With 2 bases clipped from V and 7 bases from J, the junction kept 8 bases outside the gene matches. DNA of the CDR3: TGCAGTGCTAGATTACCCGGGACAGGGTCTGGCTACACCTTC. This codes for CSARLPGTGSGYTF.

By share, this clone ranks as medium-sized. CDR3 in amino acids: CASSLHVGLVSDEQYF. The CDR3 coding sequence is TGTGCCAGCAGCCTACATGTTGGACTAGTTAGCGACGAGCAGTACTTC. The rearrangement joins TRBV11-2 to TRBJ2-7; 7 bases fit TRBD2. Germline V gene sequence: CDR1 SGHAT, CDR2 FQNNGV. The V and J ends lost 5 bases and 5 bases, in that order; junction bases with no gene match: 15. This CDR3 has 16 amino acids. Looking up the rest from reference TRBV11-2 and TRBJ2-7 gives the full variable domain: EAGVAQSPRYKIIEKRQSVAFWCNPISGHATLYWYQQILGQGPKLLIQFQNNGVVDDSQLPKDRFSAERLKGVDSTLKIQPAKLEDSAVYLCASSLHVGLVSDEQYFGPGTRLTVT.